One sample yielded the 16 T cell receptor beta chains listed below, sequenced in a study of control samples from healthy donors and cancer patients. Produced via immunoSEQ multiplex PCR; TCRdb's table is partial and in-frame only. The profile shows 150,000 to 200,000 clones, almost 90% of them singletons. Input material: blood. The receptors derive from a woman aged 25 to 45 in good health.

This chain connects TRBV19 to TRBJ2-5, with 9 bases matching TRBD1. From germline, CDR1 is LNHDA and CDR2 SQIVND (reference sequence). CDR3 length equals 14 residues. The V segment lost 5 bases and the J segment 5 bases; nucleotides outside the gene matches: 6. CDR3 residues: CASSPGTGRETQYF. The CDR3 region has the DNA TGTGCCAGTAGTCCAGGGACAGGGCGGGAGACCCAGTACTTC.

This chain uses TRBV6-5 with TRBJ1-4; perhaps TRBD1 as D (6 bases). Between the trimmed V and J ends, which lost 0 bases and 4 bases, there was a span of 9 bases. This CDR3 has 15 residues. Germline CDR1 MNHEY, CDR2 SVGAGI. The CDR3 loop is CASSYSDRFNEKLFF. CDR3 coding DNA: TGTGCCAGCAGTTACTCTGACAGGTTTAATGAAAAACTGTTTTTT.

The chain links TRBV24-1 to TRBJ2-3, with 7 bases matching TRBD2. Trimming at V came to 3 bases and at J to 5 bases, leaving 7 bases not matched to a gene. Per the germline V gene, CDR1 is KGHDR and CDR2 is SFDVKD. The CDR3 contains 15 residues. The CDR3 bases are TGTGCCACCAGTGATAATAGGGACTATTTAGATACGCAGTATTTT. This gives the protein CATSDNRDYLDTQYF.

The chain joins TRBV19 to TRBJ1-1; D is unclear. The CDR3 covers 15 residues. Trimming shortened V by 3 bases and J by 1 base, and 12 bases separated the two germline ends. The germline CDR1 and CDR2 sequences are LNHDA and SQIVND (reference sequence). The CDR3 coding sequence is TGTGCCAGTAGTATGGAAGGGATAGGGAACACTGAAGCTTTCTTT. It specifies CASSMEGIGNTEAFF.

V usage is TRBV2 and J usage is TRBJ2-5, with 10 nucleotides matching TRBD1. Germline V gives CDR1 SNHLY, CDR2 FYNNEI. With 4 bases clipped from V and 5 bases from J, the junction kept 7 bases outside the gene matches. This CDR3 spans 15 amino acids. As DNA, the CDR3 is TGTGCCAGCAGTGTTCCGGGACAGGGGTGGGAGACCCAGTACTTC. This gives the protein CASSVPGQGWETQYF.

The chain links TRBV6-7 to TRBJ2-5; D may be TRBD1 or TRBD2 (5 bases each). TRBV6-7 is an ORF, and what it does is uncertain. This CDR3 spans 17 amino acids. The V and J ends lost 6 bases and 4 bases respectively, with 24 bases between them. The CDR3 spells CASSSRPGPLIGETQYF. CDR3 in DNA: TGTGCCAGCAGCTCACGACCGGGACCGCTGATCGGAGAGACCCAGTACTTC.

The V gene is TRBV20-1, the J gene TRBJ2-3; 9 bases are shared with TRBD2. With V trimmed by 3 bases and J by 7 bases, 8 bases remained unmatched. Germline CDR1 DFQATT, CDR2 SNEGSKA (reference sequence). This CDR3 is built from 14 residues. For the CDR3, the DNA is TGCAGTGCTAGTAGCGGGGGATTCCCGAATACGCAGTATTTT. Translating it yields CSASSGGFPNTQYF.

The chain carries TRBV19 and TRBJ2-7; TRBD1 might be the D (5 bases). This CDR3 comprises 12 residues. Germline lookup yields CDR1 LNHDA and CDR2 SQIVND (reference sequence). V lost 6 bases, J lost 6 bases, and 12 bases lay in between. Here the CDR3 DNA reads TGTGCCAGTAGCGTCGGACAATCCGAGCAGTACTTC. It translates to CASSVGQSEQYF.

The gene calls are TRBV3-1 (or the pseudogene TRBV3-2) and TRBJ2-5; 12 nucleotides match TRBD2. The length of the CDR3 is 15 residues. Germline V CDR1 and CDR2: LGHDT, YNNKEL (reference sequence). V was pared by 5 bases and J by 5 bases, with 6 bases of the junction left unmatched. The CDR3: CASSAHLAGGETQYF. For the CDR3, the DNA is TGTGCCAGCAGCGCACACCTAGCGGGAGGGGAGACCCAGTACTTC.

The chain links TRBV5-6 to TRBJ2-7; D is perhaps TRBD2 (5 bases). The CDR3 runs 15 residues. Trimming left V 0 bases short and J 0 bases short, with 10 bases between. Germline CDR1 is SGHDT and CDR2 is YYEEEE. CDR3 bases: TGTGCCAGCAGCTTGGAAGGACTTCCCTCCTACGAGCAGTACTTC. This encodes CASSLEGLPSYEQYF.

The J gene is TRBJ1-1, the V gene TRBV7-9; D possibly corresponds to TRBD1 (5 bases). The length of the CDR3 is 12 residues. V was cut by 1 base and J by 11 bases, with 11 bases left in between. CDR1 and CDR2 (germline): SEHNR, FQNEAQ (reference sequence). The CDR3 loop is CASSLVGEEAFF. The CDR3 bases are TGTGCCAGCAGCTTAGTGGGGGAAGAGGCTTTCTTT.

The chain links TRBV28 to TRBJ1-5; 8 nucleotides line up with TRBD1. CDR3 length: 15 amino acids. The germline V gene has CDR1 MDHEN and CDR2 SYDVKM. V was pared by 6 bases and J by 5 bases, with 9 bases of the junction left unmatched. The CDR3 here is CASRTGTGQHQPQHF. The DNA of the CDR3 is TGTGCCAGCAGAACCGGGACAGGTCAGCATCAGCCCCAGCATTTT.

The rearrangement uses TRBV6-5 and TRBJ2-7; D gene ambiguous. V lost 7 bases and J 3 bases, leaving 13 bases between the germline ends. Germline-derived CDR1 and CDR2 are MNHEY and SVGAGI. The CDR3 runs to 13 residues. CDR3: CASMMDRRYEQYF. In nucleotides, the CDR3 is TGTGCCAGCATGATGGATCGGCGCTACGAGCAGTACTTC.

V is TRBV5-4 and J is TRBJ1-3, with TRBD1 identical over 9 bases. Germline CDR1 is SGHNT and CDR2 is YYREEE (reference sequence). Trimming removed 4 bases from V and 0 bases from J; junction bases left unmatched: 5. CDR3 length: 16 residues. CDR3 protein: CASSGGQGRSGNTIYF. The CDR3 nucleotides are TGTGCCAGCAGCGGGGGACAGGGCCGCTCTGGAAACACCATATATTTT.

The chain couples TRBV3-1 (or the pseudogene TRBV3-2) to TRBJ2-6; 12 bases are a match to TRBD2. The CDR3 runs to 17 residues. V shed 1 base and J 4 bases; nucleotides not matched to a gene: 2. From germline, CDR1 is LGHDT and CDR2 YNNKEL (reference sequence). CDR3 nucleotides: TGTGCCAGCAGCCAAGGGACTAGCGGGGTCGGGGCCAACGTCCTGACTTTC. It translates to CASSQGTSGVGANVLTF.

J is TRBJ2-1 and V is TRBV6-5; possibly TRBD1 for D (5 bases). Germline CDR1 reads MNHEY; CDR2 reads SVGAGI. This CDR3 comprises 15 residues. The V and J ends lost 5 bases and 0 bases respectively, with 11 bases between them. CDR3 DNA: TGTGCCAGCAGTCAACAGGTGAGCTCCTACAATGAGCAGTTCTTC. Protein sequence: CASSQQVSSYNEQFF.